The 16 T cell receptor beta chains listed next were all sequenced from one sample in a study of vaccination effects on CD4 cells after COVID-19. Before sequencing took place, the ViraFEST assay used viral peptide pools to expand antigen-specific CD4+ T cells. Cells that had been cultured for approximately eleven days were the source of isolated CD4+ T cells. Among the vaccine recipients, none had a prior SARS-CoV-2 infection, and nucleocapsid antibodies were negative. Which antigens these TCRs recognize remains unknown. This table comes from immunoSEQ multiplex PCR, and its TCRdb copy is limited to in-frame clones, with some not included. This table holds 27,000 or so clones, roughly 68% found once. This specimen was CD4+ T cells from PBMCs cultured with HCoV-NL63 spike peptides, taken before COVID-19 vaccination. The receptors come from a human donor who received a COVID-19 vaccine.

The gene calls are TRBV6-5 and TRBJ1-3; D not resolved. The V and J ends lost 8 bases and 0 bases respectively, with 11 bases between them. The germline gives CDR1 MNHEY, CDR2 SVGAGI. The CDR3 has 14 amino acids. This chain's CDR3 is CASHSILSGNTIYF. CDR3 DNA: TGTGCCAGCCACAGTATCCTCTCTGGAAACACCATATATTTT.

This clone came up once. This chain connects TRBV28 to TRBJ1-1; possible D gene TRBD1, 5 bases. The CDR3 loop spans 15 amino acids. Per the germline V gene, CDR1 is MDHEN and CDR2 is SYDVKM. V gave up 3 bases and J gave up 2 bases, with 13 bases separating them. CDR3 in DNA: TGTGCCAGCAGTTTGCTCGGGGGGGTTAACACTGAAGCTTTCTTT. Encoded protein: CASSLLGGVNTEAFF.

Here the CDR3 reads CASSGLAGSYEQYF. CDR3 nucleotide sequence: TGTGCCAGCAGTGGACTAGCGGGATCCTACGAGCAGTACTTC. The chain employs TRBV28 and TRBJ2-7; 12 bases are a match to TRBD2. Germline trimming cut 5 bases from V and 1 base from J; bases unmatched to any gene: 0. This CDR3 is 14 amino acids long. The germline V gene has CDR1 MDHEN and CDR2 SYDVKM.

This clone has only one observation. The genes are TRBV6-5 and TRBJ2-5; D not certain. The V gene's germline CDR1 is MNHEY and CDR2 SVGAGI. This CDR3 contains 13 residues. The V gene lost 10 bases and the J gene lost 5 bases, with 17 bases spanning the gap. CDR3 protein: CAIRSRSPETQYF. DNA of the CDR3: TGTGCCATTCGTAGCAGATCCCCGGAGACCCAGTACTTC.

V usage is TRBV7-9 and J usage is TRBJ2-5; D unclear. From germline, CDR1 is SEHNR and CDR2 FQNEAQ (reference sequence). V was pared by 5 bases and J by 9 bases, with 19 bases between. This CDR3 spans 14 amino acids. The CDR3 region is CASSQSNNRGAQYF. CDR3 DNA sequence: TGTGCCAGCAGCCAATCGAATAACAGAGGAGCCCAGTACTTC.

This chain connects TRBV3-1 (or the pseudogene TRBV3-2) to TRBJ2-1; 7 bases are a match to TRBD2. This CDR3 comprises 17 residues. Trimming cost V 4 bases and J 6 bases; bases outside gene matches: 15. The germline gives CDR1 LGHDT, CDR2 YNNKEL (reference sequence). The DNA of the CDR3 is TGTGCCAGCAGCCCCCGCCTTAGGGGCGGGAGATCCAATGAGCAGTTCTTC. Translation: CASSPRLRGGRSNEQFF.

V usage is TRBV12-3 or TRBV12-4 and J usage is TRBJ2-7; D is tentatively TRBD1 or TRBD2 (5 bases each). The CDR3 loop spans 12 amino acids. The ends were cut back, 6 bases at V and 3 bases at J, with 9 bases in the middle. The CDR3 protein is CASSRDVYEQYF. The CDR3 DNA reads TGTGCCAGCAGCCGGGACGTCTACGAGCAGTACTTC.

This chain uses TRBV6-5 with TRBJ1-3, with no clear D. In germline, CDR1 is MNHEY, CDR2 SVGAGI. The CDR3 is made up of 11 amino acids. Trimming took off 8 bases at V and 3 bases at J, with 5 bases between the two ends. CDR3 sequence reads: CASVVGNTIYF. The CDR3 region has the DNA TGTGCCAGCGTTGTTGGAAACACCATATATTTT.

The chain joins TRBV9 to TRBJ1-2; weak D call: TRBD1 (5 bases). The CDR3 has 15 residues. The V end was cut by 0 bases, the J end by 5 bases, with 14 bases between. Per the germline V gene, CDR1 is SGDLS and CDR2 is YYNGEE. CDR3 loop: CASSVGGVGAYGYTF. The DNA of the CDR3 is TGTGCCAGCAGCGTAGGAGGGGTAGGTGCTTATGGCTACACCTTC.

V and J are TRBV27 and TRBJ1-1; D possibly corresponds to TRBD1 (6 bases). Germline V gene sequence: CDR1 MNHEY, CDR2 SMNVEV (reference sequence). The CDR3 covers 14 residues. V was cut by 1 base and J by 1 base, with 7 bases left in between. CDR3 sequence (DNA): TGTGCCAGCAGTTTATTCAGGGGGAACACTGAAGCTTTCTTT. Translation gives CASSLFRGNTEAFF.

J is TRBJ2-7 and V is TRBV7-9; D may correspond to TRBD1 or TRBD2 (5 bases each). The V end lost 5 bases, the J end lost 2 bases, and 13 bases lay between the germline ends. The CDR3 totals 14 residues. Germline CDR1 and CDR2: SEHNR and FQNEAQ (reference sequence). The DNA of the CDR3 is TGTGCCAGCAGCATGGGACCCTCGGCCTACGAGCAGTACTTC. Its translation is CASSMGPSAYEQYF.

The chain recombines TRBV5-4 with TRBJ1-1, with D unresolved. The CDR3 runs to 13 residues. V was clipped by 3 bases and J by 0 bases, with 6 bases between them. Looked up from germline, CDR1 is SGHNT and CDR2 is YYREEE (reference sequence). CDR3 sequence (DNA): TGTGCCAGCAGCTCGGACGTGAACACTGAAGCTTTCTTT. Translation gives CASSSDVNTEAFF.

The chain couples TRBV6-4 to TRBJ2-7, with D tentatively TRBD2 (5 bases). V was cut by 4 bases and J by 3 bases, with 16 bases left in between. This CDR3 contains 15 residues. In germline, CDR1 is MRHNA, CDR2 SNTAGT. The CDR3 coding sequence is TGTGCCAGCAGTGCCCTACTAGTAAAGAACTACGAGCAGTACTTC. It yields the protein CASSALLVKNYEQYF.

The chain has TRBV3-1 (or the pseudogene TRBV3-2) and TRBJ1-1; D not certain. The germline V gene encodes CDR1 LGHDT and CDR2 YNNKEL (reference sequence). Trimming pared 0 bases from V and 4 bases from J, leaving 3 bases between. This CDR3 contains 12 residues. CDR3 DNA sequence: TGTGCCAGCAGCCAAGATCCCACTGAAGCTTTCTTT. Its translation is CASSQDPTEAFF.

In this sample, this clone turned up once. The rearrangement joins TRBV14 to TRBJ1-5; 8 bases map to TRBD1. V was pared by 3 bases and J by 5 bases, with 0 bases of the junction left unmatched. Germline V gene data show CDR1 as SGHDN and CDR2 as FVKESK. CDR3 length equals 13 residues. The CDR3 is CASSQTGDQPQHF. CDR3 nucleotide sequence: TGTGCCAGCAGCCAGACAGGGGATCAGCCCCAGCATTTT.

The rearrangement joins TRBV10-3 to TRBJ2-7, with 9 bases aligning to TRBD1. CDR1 is ENHRY, CDR2 SYGVKD, per germline. The V gene end was trimmed by 5 bases and the J gene end by 4 bases; junction bases not matched to a gene: 9. The CDR3 spans 15 residues. CDR3 amino acids: CAISPGTGTVYEQYF. The CDR3 coding sequence is TGTGCCATCAGTCCCGGGACAGGGACGGTATACGAGCAGTACTTC.